Included here is one TCR beta chain sequence, with context. The antigen remains unidentified. In each case, RNA was isolated and then reverse transcribed into cDNA as the sequencing template. Clones were sequenced by immunoSEQ multiplex PCR, and TCRdb holds only the in-frame ones, with some missing. This table has 200,000 or so clones, about two fifths appearing once. Treatment in this sample: oral pan-JAK inhibitor, 5-10 mg twice daily. This CDR3 comprises 14 residues. CDR1 MNHEY and CDR2 SVGAGI come from the germline V gene. The V end was cut by 0 bases, the J end by 11 bases, with 15 bases between. This sample was taken from a study of CD8+ T cells in alopecia areata. Across the whole study: Oral tofacitinib (5 to 10 mg twice daily) was administered to treated patients.

Findings of the study overall: The treated group had a single nonresponder, limiting CD8+ expansion-response conclusions.

This sequence originates from a human donor with alopecia areata. Sequenced here: CD4+ T cells sorted from blood, sampled at approximately week 30, from a patient treated with tofacitinib. This chain connects TRBV6-5 to TRBJ2-3; D remains unclear. For the CDR3, the DNA is TGTGCCAGCAGTTACTCAATCAGCGAGGTCGGGCAGTATTTT. Translating it yields CASSYSISEVGQYF.